The next 14 T cell receptor beta chains were all read from a single sample in a study of cytomegalovirus exposure and HLA in healthy donors. The primer mix had 60 Vbeta and 13 Jbeta primers. Sequencing was performed with immunoSEQ multiplex PCR; in TCRdb, only in-frame clones are kept and a portion is missing. The sample carries approximately 130,000 clones, about 76% recorded once. Sequencing was carried out using PBMCs. These receptors were obtained from a woman in her thirties or forties in good health and CMV-seronegative.

Concerning this clone: The junction and the germline gene differ at one end; a read error may be behind it. V usage is TRBV5-6 and J usage is TRBJ1-2; a weak D match, TRBD1 (5 bases). Per the germline V gene, CDR1 is SGHDT and CDR2 is YYEEEE. CDR3 length equals 15 residues. The CDR3 sequence is CASSLGQKALSGYPF. The DNA of the CDR3 is TGTGCCAGCAGCTTGGGACAGAAAGCCCTATCTGGCTACCCCTTC.

This clone has a single count. The chain has TRBV5-4 and TRBJ1-6; the D is unclear. Germline V gene lookup returns CDR1 SGHNT and CDR2 YYREEE (reference sequence). The CDR3 loop spans 14 amino acids. The ends were cut back, 2 bases at V and 5 bases at J, with 8 bases in the middle. In DNA, the CDR3 is TGTGCCAGCAGCTTCAGTTTGGATAATTCACCCCTCCACTTT. Protein sequence: CASSFSLDNSPLHF. The entire variable domain, with the rest obtained from reference TRBV5-4 and TRBJ1-6, is as follows: ETGVTQSPTHLIKTRGQQVTLRCSSQSGHNTVSWYQQALGQGPQFIFQYYREEENGRGNFPPRFSGLQFPNYSSELNVNALELDDSALYLCASSFSLDNSPLHFGNGTRLTVT.

The gene calls are TRBV7-9 and TRBJ1-2; D perhaps matches TRBD1 (5 bases). V was shortened by 8 bases and J by 2 bases, with 18 bases between the two germline ends. In germline, CDR1 is SEHNR, CDR2 FQNEAQ (reference sequence). This CDR3 has 15 amino acids. CDR3 protein: CASVPLGGGNYGYTF. In DNA, the CDR3 is TGTGCCAGCGTCCCCCTCGGGGGAGGGAACTATGGCTACACCTTC.

The chain combines TRBV5-4 with TRBJ2-1; unclear D gene. CDR1 and CDR2 (germline): SGHNT, YYREEE (reference sequence). V gave up 1 base and J gave up 5 bases, with 10 bases separating them. The CDR3 sequence is 14 residues long. The CDR3 here is CASSLQSRDNEQFF. CDR3 in DNA: TGTGCCAGCAGCTTGCAGTCACGGGACAATGAGCAGTTCTTC. Together with reference TRBV5-4 and TRBJ2-1, the CDR3 gives the full variable domain: ETGVTQSPTHLIKTRGQQVTLRCSSQSGHNTVSWYQQALGQGPQFIFQYYREEENGRGNFPPRFSGLQFPNYSSELNVNALELDDSALYLCASSLQSRDNEQFFGPGTRLTVL.

The rearrangement joins TRBV4-3 to TRBJ1-4; D is perhaps TRBD1 (6 bases). From germline, CDR1 is LGHNA and CDR2 YSLEER. CDR3 length equals 16 residues. The ends were cut back, 4 bases at V and 0 bases at J, with 12 bases in the middle. For the CDR3, the DNA is TGCGCCAGCAGCCGTCTAAAGGGGGCAACTAATGAAAAACTGTTTTTT. Its protein is CASSRLKGATNEKLFF.

The V and J genes are TRBV6-5 and TRBJ1-2; D is perhaps TRBD1 (5 bases). Germline CDR1 and CDR2: MNHEY and SVGAGI. The CDR3 spans 14 residues. Trimming left V 4 bases short and J 4 bases short, with 13 bases between. The CDR3 sequence is CASSSFRVPYGYTF. DNA of the CDR3: TGTGCCAGCAGTTCCTTCAGGGTTCCCTATGGCTACACCTTC.

The J gene is TRBJ2-3, the V gene TRBV5-1, with D possibly being TRBD1 (6 bases). The V gene lost 0 bases and the J gene lost 3 bases, with 8 bases spanning the gap. Germline V CDR1 and CDR2: SGHRS, YFSETQ. CDR3 length equals 14 residues. CDR3 in DNA: TGCGCCAGCAGCTTGGGGGGGCTGACAGATACGCAGTATTTT. It yields the protein CASSLGGLTDTQYF.

Only a few counts were recorded for this clone. The V call is TRBV11-2, the J call TRBJ2-6, with no clear D. Germline V gene lookup returns CDR1 SGHAT and CDR2 FQNNGV. There are 15 residues in the CDR3. Trimming shortened V by 7 bases and J by 0 bases, and 10 bases separated the two germline ends. CDR3 in amino acids: CASTRSFSGANVLTF. In nucleotides, the CDR3 is TGTGCCAGCACAAGGAGTTTCTCTGGGGCCAACGTCCTGACTTTC.

J is TRBJ1-2 and V is TRBV7-9; 7 bases fit TRBD1. The V gene's germline CDR1 is SEHNR and CDR2 FQNEAQ (reference sequence). After removal of 5 bases from V and 2 bases from J, the junction contained 5 bases not matched to a gene. The length of the CDR3 is 14 residues. The CDR3 region has the DNA TGTGCCAGCAGCCGACAGGGTCTGAACTATGGCTACACCTTC. Translated: CASSRQGLNYGYTF.

This clone appeared a single time. The rearrangement uses TRBV7-9 and TRBJ1-2; 9 bases map to TRBD1. V lost 10 bases and J lost 7; bases outside the gene matches: 10. The CDR3 spans 13 residues. The germline CDR1 and CDR2 sequences are SEHNR and FQNEAQ (reference sequence). The CDR3 DNA is TGTGCCACCTCGGGACAGGGATACGGTGGCTACACCTTC. Amino acid sequence: CATSGQGYGGYTF.

The count of this clone is one. The chain employs TRBV25-1 and TRBJ2-1; the D gene is possibly TRBD2 (6 bases). V was trimmed by 3 bases and J by 9 bases, leaving 27 bases between them. Germline V CDR1 and CDR2: MGHDK, SYGVNS. This CDR3 region has 18 residues. CDR3 DNA sequence: TGTGCCAGCAGTGACCAGGGCCAAGCGGGCGTGCCCTCGGGTGAGCAGTTCTTC. It codes for CASSDQGQAGVPSGEQFF.

The chain is built from TRBV13 and TRBJ2-1, with D perhaps matching TRBD2 (5 bases). The germline V and J ends were trimmed by 5 bases and 0 bases, with 8 bases remaining between them. From germline, CDR1 is PRHDT and CDR2 FYEKMQ (reference sequence). CDR3 length equals 14 residues. The CDR3 loop reads CASSRTASYNEQFF. CDR3 in DNA: TGTGCCAGCAGCCGGACTGCCTCCTACAATGAGCAGTTCTTC.

The V call is TRBV19, the J call TRBJ2-7; a possible D gene is TRBD1 (5 bases). Germline V gene lookup returns CDR1 LNHDA and CDR2 SQIVND (reference sequence). Trimming cost V 6 bases and J 0 bases, with 15 bases left between them. The CDR3 has 15 residues. CDR3: CASSPAVGLSYEQYF. In DNA form, the CDR3 reads TGTGCCAGTAGCCCAGCTGTGGGGCTCTCCTACGAGCAGTACTTC.

This clone was detected only once. The V gene is TRBV29-1, the J gene TRBJ2-3, with TRBD2 identical over 7 bases. This CDR3 has 14 amino acids. V was pared by 4 bases and J by 2 bases, with 6 bases of the junction left unmatched. The germline CDR1 and CDR2 sequences are SQVTM and ANQGSEA. The CDR3 DNA sequence: TGCAGCGTTGTGCGGGGGAGCCTCACAGATACGCAGTATTTT. Amino acid sequence: CSVVRGSLTDTQYF.